A selection of T cell receptor beta chains follows, all from one sample in a study of T cell repertoires in ileal Crohn's disease. The data were produced by immunoSEQ multiplex PCR, yet TCRdb's version contains in-frame clones alone and is incomplete. The sample consists of roughly 2,400 clones, around four fifths of them appearing once. Sequencing input: ileal tissue. The receptors derive from an adult with Crohn's disease. The CDR3 runs from the conserved cysteine through the conserved F or W. A D gene is named only where the DNA matches it firmly.

J gene: TRBJ1-1; V gene: TRBV2; D gene: -; CDR3 protein: CASSPRAGGTEAFF
J gene: TRBJ2-2; V gene: TRBV6-1; D gene: TRBD1; CDR3 protein: CASTRDRGPGELFF
J gene: TRBJ2-2; V gene: TRBV7-2; D gene: TRBD2; CDR3 protein: CASSRTSGNTGELFF
J gene: TRBJ1-2; V gene: TRBV7-8; D gene: TRBD1; CDR3 protein: CASKQGASGYTF
J gene: TRBJ2-1; V gene: TRBV11-2; D gene: TRBD2; CDR3 protein: CASSLLGGSSSYNEQFF
J gene: TRBJ1-1; V gene: TRBV11-2; D gene: -; CDR3 protein: CASSLALLGTASNTEAFF
J gene: TRBJ1-5; V gene: TRBV10-3; D gene: TRBD1; CDR3 protein: CAISGTGGQQPQHF
J gene: TRBJ2-7; V gene: TRBV19; D gene: TRBD2; CDR3 protein: CASSPQRGSSYEQYF
J gene: TRBJ1-3; V gene: TRBV29-1; D gene: TRBD1; CDR3 protein: CSVEDRRTGGSGNTIYF
J gene: TRBJ2-6; V gene: TRBV7-3; D gene: TRBD1; CDR3 protein: CASSLKGQGATGANVLTF
J gene: TRBJ2-3; V gene: TRBV10-1; D gene: TRBD2; CDR3 protein: CASSADSGGAQYF
J gene: TRBJ2-3; V gene: TRBV5-6; D gene: TRBD2; CDR3 protein: CASSSVTSGIYGDTQYF
J gene: TRBJ2-6; V gene: TRBV7-2; D gene: TRBD2; CDR3 protein: CASSLGGRGGASGANVLTF
J gene: TRBJ1-1; V gene: TRBV29-1; D gene: TRBD1; CDR3 protein: CSATSTGRAFF
J gene: TRBJ1-1; V gene: TRBV19; D gene: TRBD1; CDR3 protein: CASLRDRGNTEAFF
J gene: TRBJ2-7; V gene: TRBV2; D gene: -; CDR3 protein: CASSEGYEQYF
J gene: TRBJ2-2; V gene: TRBV9; D gene: -; CDR3 protein: CASSVQGMDTGELFF
J gene: TRBJ1-1; V gene: TRBV27; D gene: -; CDR3 protein: CASSLGRNTEAFF
J gene: TRBJ2-4; V gene: TRBV18; D gene: TRBD1; CDR3 protein: CASSNQGENIQYF
J gene: TRBJ2-7; V gene: TRBV11-2; D gene: TRBD2; CDR3 protein: CASSLSSGDSYEQYF
J gene: TRBJ2-2; V gene: TRBV11-2; D gene: TRBD1; CDR3 protein: CASSLTGQSTGELFF
J gene: -; V gene: TRBV7-9; D gene: TRBD1; CDR3 protein: CASSYQRQGAEQYF
J gene: TRBJ1-6; V gene: TRBV5-1; D gene: TRBD1; CDR3 protein: CASSPGQEGSPLHF
J gene: TRBJ1-2; V gene: TRBV12-5; D gene: -; CDR3 protein: CASGLAGVNNYGYTF
J gene: TRBJ2-3; V gene: TRBV5-1; D gene: -; CDR3 protein: CASSRRDSSTDTQYF
J gene: TRBJ2-7; V gene: TRBV5-1; D gene: TRBD1; CDR3 protein: CASSQRRTGGNEQYF
J gene: TRBJ2-2; V gene: TRBV6-4; D gene: TRBD1; CDR3 protein: CASSDTQGAGELFF